The next 26 T cell receptor beta chains were all read from a single sample in a study of T cell responses to AZD1222 COVID-19 vaccine. Profiling relied on immunoSEQ multiplex PCR, and the TCRdb table lists in-frame clones only, not all of them. The data show tens of thousands of clones, 83% seen once. The sample in question was peripheral blood, obtained 28 days after the second AZD1222 dose. Receptors originate from an adult who received the AZD1222 COVID-19 vaccine.

The V call is TRBV4-1, the J call TRBJ1-4; perhaps TRBD1 as D (6 bases). Germline CDR1 and CDR2: MGHRA and YSYEKL. Trimming took off 4 bases at V and 6 bases at J, with 24 bases between the two ends. CDR3 length: 18 amino acids. The CDR3 DNA follows: TGCGCCAGCAGCCCGTCCGGGGGGGCGCGTACTCGGCATGAAAAACTGTTTTTT. As protein: CASSPSGGARTRHEKLFF.

The chain joins TRBV30 to TRBJ2-3; 11 bases are a match to TRBD2. The V gene end was trimmed by 2 bases and the J gene end by 4 bases; junction bases not matched to a gene: 17. This CDR3 contains 19 residues. Germline CDR1 and CDR2: GTSNPN and SVGIG (reference sequence). CDR3 sequence (DNA): TGTGCCTGGAGTTATTCTAGCGGGAGGCCATATGTCGGAGCAGATACGCAGTATTTT. This translates into CAWSYSSGRPYVGADTQYF. Complete variable domain (other parts from reference TRBV30 and TRBJ2-3): SQTIHQWPATLVQPVGSPLSLECTVEGTSNPNLYWYRQAAGRGLQLLFYSVGIGQISSEVPQNLSASRPQDRQFILSSKKLLLSDSGFYLCAWSYSSGRPYVGADTQYFGPGTRLTVL.

The chain combines TRBV9 with TRBJ2-5; possibly TRBD1 or TRBD2 for D (5 bases each). Trimming took 3 bases from V and 7 from J, leaving 19 bases between them. Per the germline V gene, CDR1 is SGDLS and CDR2 is YYNGEE. The CDR3 length is 15 residues. CDR3 sequence reads: CASSEGTPGKGTQYF. DNA of the CDR3: TGTGCCAGCAGCGAGGGGACGCCCGGTAAAGGGACCCAGTACTTC.

This sequence joins TRBV7-9 and TRBJ2-7; D may be TRBD1 (5 bases). Trimming shortened V by 6 bases and J by 4 bases, and 13 bases separated the two germline ends. Germline V lookup: CDR1 SEHNR, CDR2 FQNEAQ (reference sequence). This CDR3 comprises 13 residues. DNA of the CDR3: TGTGCCAGCAGACGCCAAGGGGCTTACGAGCAGTACTTC. Translation gives CASRRQGAYEQYF.

The chain combines TRBV7-2 with TRBJ1-2; the D gene is possibly TRBD1 (5 bases). Between the trimmed V and J ends, which lost 1 base and 2 bases, there was a span of 20 bases. This CDR3 has 18 amino acids. Germline lookup yields CDR1 SGHTA and CDR2 FQGNSA. The CDR3 loop reads CASSLDSGLRGSNYGYTF. In nucleotides, the CDR3 is TGTGCCAGCAGCTTAGATTCGGGTCTTCGGGGCTCCAACTATGGCTACACCTTC.

This clone was seen a single time. CDR3 nucleotides: TGCGCCAGCAGCTTCTCCCCTACAGGGGCCGGGGGAAACACCATATATTTT. Amino acid sequence: CASSFSPTGAGGNTIYF. The rearrangement uses TRBV5-1 and TRBJ1-3; 7 bases align to TRBD1. V lost 2 bases and J lost 4; bases outside the gene matches: 12. The CDR3 runs to 17 residues. From germline, CDR1 is SGHRS and CDR2 YFSETQ.

The chain couples TRBV19 to TRBJ2-2; 9 nucleotides match TRBD1. Germline CDR1 and CDR2: LNHDA and SQIVND (reference sequence). The CDR3 length is 15 residues. Trimming cost V 7 bases and J 4 bases; bases outside gene matches: 7. CDR3 residues: CASNDDRGITGELFF. The CDR3 DNA reads as TGTGCCAGTAACGACGACAGGGGGATCACCGGGGAGCTGTTTTTT.

This clone was observed once. The gene calls are TRBV28 and TRBJ2-2; weak D call: TRBD1 (6 bases). This CDR3 contains 14 residues. From germline, CDR1 is MDHEN and CDR2 SYDVKM. V was cut by 8 bases and J by 5 bases, with 15 bases left in between. The CDR3 coding sequence is TGTGCCAGCCTCGCCTACAGGGCGACCGGGGAGCTGTTTTTT. Encoded protein: CASLAYRATGELFF.

V is TRBV24-1 and J is TRBJ2-1; 10 nucleotides line up with TRBD2. This CDR3 spans 19 amino acids. CDR1 and CDR2 (germline): KGHDR, SFDVKD. The V segment lost 3 bases and the J segment 0 bases; nucleotides outside the gene matches: 10. DNA of the CDR3: TGTGCCACCAGTGATCCGCTAGCGGGAGAGCGGGCCTCCTACAATGAGCAGTTCTTC. Amino acids: CATSDPLAGERASYNEQFF.

The chain employs TRBV28 and TRBJ1-1; 8 nucleotides match TRBD1. The CDR3 sequence is 14 residues long. The J segment lost 1 base and the V segment lost 3 bases, leaving 1 base of the junction unmatched. Per germline, CDR1 MDHEN and CDR2 SYDVKM. The DNA for the CDR3 is TGTGCCAGCAGTTTTACAGGGGGGAACACTGAAGCTTTCTTT. Translation: CASSFTGGNTEAFF.

The chain uses TRBV12-1 and TRBJ2-7; TRBD2, as called in the table, went unchecked against the DNA. TRBV12-1 constitutes a pseudogene. The CDR3 contains 17 residues. This chain's CDR3 is CASSVRRLAGGPSEQYF. The CDR3 DNA follows: TGTGCCAGCAGTGTCAGGAGGCTAGCGGGAGGGCCGTCCGAGCAGTACTTC.

Here the CDR3 reads CASSFRAGEGEQFF. CDR3 coding DNA: TGTGCCAGCAGCTTTAGAGCGGGAGAGGGTGAGCAGTTCTTC. The rearrangement links TRBV5-4 to TRBJ2-1; 8 positions agree with TRBD2. Germline values: CDR1 SGHNT, CDR2 YYREEE (reference sequence). Trimming took 2 bases from V and 9 from J; bases not matched to a gene: 7. The CDR3 sequence is 14 residues long.

The chain joins TRBV4-2 to TRBJ2-1; 13 bases are a match to TRBD2. The CDR3 has 18 amino acids. Germline V gene lookup returns CDR1 LGHNA and CDR2 YNFKEQ. After removal of 0 bases from V and 2 bases from J, the junction contained 4 bases not matched to a gene. The CDR3 loop is CASSQDQGTSGTYNEQFF. The CDR3, as DNA: TGTGCCAGCAGCCAAGATCAGGGGACTAGCGGGACCTACAATGAGCAGTTCTTC.

V is TRBV6-5 and J is TRBJ1-1; the D is unclear. The CDR3 runs to 13 residues. Germline lookup yields CDR1 MNHEY and CDR2 SVGAGI. Between the trimmed V and J ends, which lost 8 bases and 3 bases, there was a span of 13 bases. The chain's CDR3 is CASQRMGDTEAFF. The CDR3 nucleotides are TGTGCCAGCCAACGAATGGGCGACACTGAAGCTTTCTTT.

The chain is built from TRBV27 and TRBJ2-7; D uncertain. The CDR3 loop spans 12 amino acids. With 2 bases removed from V and 6 bases from J, the gap between germline ends came to 8 bases. Germline lookup yields CDR1 MNHEY and CDR2 SMNVEV (reference sequence). The CDR3 is CASSLGVGEQYF. As DNA, the CDR3 is TGTGCCAGCAGTTTAGGGGTTGGCGAGCAGTACTTC.

The chain joins TRBV7-2 to TRBJ2-7; maybe TRBD2 (6 bases). The germline CDR1 and CDR2 sequences are SGHTA and FQGNSA. V lost 2 bases and J 6 bases, leaving 14 bases between the germline ends. The CDR3 has 14 residues. CDR3 region: CASSLSGGPFEQYF. The CDR3 coding sequence is TGTGCCAGCAGCTTATCCGGAGGGCCATTCGAGCAGTACTTC.

V usage is TRBV6-5 and J usage is TRBJ1-1; D unresolved. The CDR3 consists of 13 residues. The germline gives CDR1 MNHEY, CDR2 SVGAGI. With 4 bases removed from V and 0 bases from J, the gap between germline ends came to 6 bases. As DNA, the CDR3 is TGTGCCAGCAGTTCCACAGTGAACACTGAAGCTTTCTTT. Translated, it gives CASSSTVNTEAFF.

This chain joins TRBV7-2 and TRBJ2-1; D remains ambiguous. Between the trimmed V and J ends, which lost 1 base and 7 bases, there was a span of 5 bases. The germline CDR1 and CDR2 sequences are SGHTA and FQGNSA. There are 12 residues in the CDR3. In DNA form, the CDR3 reads TGTGCCAGCAGCTTAGATGAAAATGAGCAGTTCTTC. This translates into CASSLDENEQFF.

This clone was seen once. This chain connects TRBV13 to TRBJ1-1, with D possibly matching TRBD1 (5 bases). Germline V gene sequence: CDR1 PRHDT, CDR2 FYEKMQ (reference sequence). The CDR3 runs 16 residues. The ends were cut back, 2 bases at V and 2 bases at J, with 15 bases in the middle. The CDR3 sequence: CASSLSWGRRNTEAFF. The CDR3 region has the DNA TGTGCCAGCAGCTTATCATGGGGGAGGCGAAACACTGAAGCTTTCTTT.

The chain has TRBV2 and TRBJ1-1; no definite D call. Trimming stripped 3 bases from V and 3 bases from J, with 14 bases between. In germline, CDR1 is SNHLY, CDR2 FYNNEI. CDR3 size: 15 residues. The CDR3 sequence: CASSDPTDYHTEAFF. CDR3 bases: TGTGCCAGCAGTGATCCAACAGACTACCACACTGAAGCTTTCTTT. The full variable domain, with the rest looked up from reference TRBV2 and TRBJ1-1, is EPEVTQTPSHQVTQMGQEVILRCVPISNHLYFYWYRQILGQKVEFLVSFYNNEISEKSEIFDDQFSVERPDGSNFTLKIRSTKLEDSAMYFCASSDPTDYHTEAFFGQGTRLTVV.

This chain uses TRBV27 with TRBJ2-7; no definite D call. V lost 10 bases, J lost 0 bases, and 16 bases lay in between. Germline CDR1 MNHEY, CDR2 SMNVEV (reference sequence). The CDR3 runs 14 residues. The CDR3 loop is CATKGNTNSYEQYF. Here the CDR3 DNA reads TGTGCCACGAAAGGCAACACTAACTCCTACGAGCAGTACTTC.

This chain joins TRBV9 and TRBJ2-1; 7 nucleotides line up with TRBD2. CDR3 size: 15 residues. V lost 4 bases, J lost 6 bases, and 10 bases stayed unmatched. Germline CDR1 is SGDLS and CDR2 is YYNGEE. The CDR3 bases are TGTGCCAGCAGCTCCCCGACTAGCCCTTTCAATGAGCAGTTCTTC. The encoded protein is CASSSPTSPFNEQFF.

V is TRBV5-1 and J is TRBJ1-2; unclear D gene. Trimming removed 3 bases from V and 5 bases from J, with 11 bases in between. This CDR3 contains 13 residues. In germline, CDR1 is SGHRS, CDR2 YFSETQ. CDR3 in amino acids: CASSSGDGYGYTF. The CDR3 bases are TGCGCCAGCAGCTCTGGCGATGGATATGGCTACACCTTC.

A word on this clone: An end of the junction differs from the germline gene, which may be a read error. V usage is TRBV5-4 and J usage is TRBJ2-3; D is ambiguous. CDR1 is SGHNT and CDR2 is YYREEE in the germline V gene (reference sequence). The CDR3 loop spans 16 amino acids. CDR3 in amino acids: CASSLGLLAGTDTQYF. CDR3 nucleotide sequence: TGTGCCAGCAGTTTGGGCCTTCTCGCGGGCACAGATACGCAGTATTTT.

The chain combines TRBV14 with TRBJ2-2; possibly TRBD1 for D (5 bases). Germline V gene lookup returns CDR1 SGHDN and CDR2 FVKESK. This CDR3 has 13 residues. Trimming removed 1 base at V and 7 bases at J, with 7 bases between. CDR3 residues: CASSQVTGGELFF. CDR3 coding DNA: TGTGCCAGCAGCCAAGTAACAGGCGGGGAGCTGTTTTTT.

The CDR3 sequence is CASSLTGDTEAFF. The DNA of the CDR3 is TGTGCCAGCAGTTTGACAGGGGACACTGAAGCTTTCTTT. The chain links TRBV27 to TRBJ1-1, with TRBD1 identical over 8 bases. The CDR3 is 13 residues long. V gave up 3 bases and J gave up 3 bases; unmatched junction bases: 0. The germline CDR1 and CDR2 sequences are MNHEY and SMNVEV (reference sequence).